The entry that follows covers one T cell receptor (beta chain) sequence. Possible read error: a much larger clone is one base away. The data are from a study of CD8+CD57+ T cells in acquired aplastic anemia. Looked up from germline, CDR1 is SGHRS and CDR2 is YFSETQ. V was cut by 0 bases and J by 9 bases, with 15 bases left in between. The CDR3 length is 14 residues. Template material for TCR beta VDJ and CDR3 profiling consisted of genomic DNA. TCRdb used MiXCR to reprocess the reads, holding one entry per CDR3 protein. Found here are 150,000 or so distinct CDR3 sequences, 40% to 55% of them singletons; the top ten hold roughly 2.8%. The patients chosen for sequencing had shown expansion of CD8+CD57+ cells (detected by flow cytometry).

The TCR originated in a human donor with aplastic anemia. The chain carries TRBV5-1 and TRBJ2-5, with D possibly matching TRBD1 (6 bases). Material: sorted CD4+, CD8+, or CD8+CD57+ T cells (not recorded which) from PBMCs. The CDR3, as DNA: TGCGCCAGCAGCTTGGTGGCAGGGGTCGAGGCCCAGTACTTC. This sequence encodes CASSLVAGVEAQYF. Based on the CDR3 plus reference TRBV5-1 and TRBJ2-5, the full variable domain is KAGVTQTPRYLIKTRGQQVTLSCSPISGHRSVSWYQQTPGQGLQFLFEYFSETQRNKGNFPGRFSGRQFSNSRSEMNVSTLELGDSALYLCASSLVAGVEAQYFGPGTRLLVL.